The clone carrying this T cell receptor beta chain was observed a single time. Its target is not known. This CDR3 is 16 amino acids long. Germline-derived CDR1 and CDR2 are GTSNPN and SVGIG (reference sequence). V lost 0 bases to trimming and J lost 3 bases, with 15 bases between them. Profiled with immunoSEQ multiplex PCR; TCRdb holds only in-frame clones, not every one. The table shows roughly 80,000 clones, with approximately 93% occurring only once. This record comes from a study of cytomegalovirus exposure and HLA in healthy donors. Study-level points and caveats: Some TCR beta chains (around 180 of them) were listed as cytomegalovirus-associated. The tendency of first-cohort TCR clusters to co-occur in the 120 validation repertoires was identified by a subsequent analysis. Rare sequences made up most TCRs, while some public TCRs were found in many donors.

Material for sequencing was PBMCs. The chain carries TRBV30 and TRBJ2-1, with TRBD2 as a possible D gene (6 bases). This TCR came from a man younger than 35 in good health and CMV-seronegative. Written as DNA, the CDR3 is TGTGCCTGGAGTGTACGTTCCGGGACTGGCTACAATGAGCAGTTCTTC. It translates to CAWSVRSGTGYNEQFF.